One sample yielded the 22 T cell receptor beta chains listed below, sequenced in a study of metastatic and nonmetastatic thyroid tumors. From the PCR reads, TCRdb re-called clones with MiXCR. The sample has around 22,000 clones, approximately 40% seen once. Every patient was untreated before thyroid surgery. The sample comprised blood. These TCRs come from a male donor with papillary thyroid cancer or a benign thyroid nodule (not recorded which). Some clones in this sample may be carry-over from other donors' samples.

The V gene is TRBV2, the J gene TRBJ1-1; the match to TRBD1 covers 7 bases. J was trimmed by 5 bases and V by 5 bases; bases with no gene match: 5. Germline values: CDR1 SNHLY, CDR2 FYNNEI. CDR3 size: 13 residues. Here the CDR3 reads CASSQGEGTEAFF. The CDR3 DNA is TGTGCCAGCAGTCAGGGGGAAGGTACTGAAGCTTTCTTT. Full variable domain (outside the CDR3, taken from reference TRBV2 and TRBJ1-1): EPEVTQTPSHQVTQMGQEVILRCVPISNHLYFYWYRQILGQKVEFLVSFYNNEISEKSEIFDDQFSVERPDGSNFTLKIRSTKLEDSAMYFCASSQGEGTEAFFGQGTRLTVV.

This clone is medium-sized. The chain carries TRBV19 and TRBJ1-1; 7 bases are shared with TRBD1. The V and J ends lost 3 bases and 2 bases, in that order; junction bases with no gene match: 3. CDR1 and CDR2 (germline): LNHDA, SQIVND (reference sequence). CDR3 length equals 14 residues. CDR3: CASSMLGGNTEAFF. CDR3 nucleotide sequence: TGTGCCAGTAGTATGTTAGGGGGCAACACTGAAGCTTTCTTT.

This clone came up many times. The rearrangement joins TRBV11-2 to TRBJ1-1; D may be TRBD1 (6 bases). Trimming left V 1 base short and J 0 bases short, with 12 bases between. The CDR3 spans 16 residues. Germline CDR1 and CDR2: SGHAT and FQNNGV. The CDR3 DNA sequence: TGTGCCAGCAGCTTAGGGGGGCTATACATGAACACTGAAGCTTTCTTT. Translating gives CASSLGGLYMNTEAFF.

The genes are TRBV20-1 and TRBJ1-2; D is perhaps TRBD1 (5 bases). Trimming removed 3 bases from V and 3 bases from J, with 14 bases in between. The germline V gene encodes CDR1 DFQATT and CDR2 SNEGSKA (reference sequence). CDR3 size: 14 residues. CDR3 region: CSARLPARDYGYTF. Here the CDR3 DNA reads TGCAGTGCTAGGCTCCCAGCCAGGGACTATGGCTACACCTTC.

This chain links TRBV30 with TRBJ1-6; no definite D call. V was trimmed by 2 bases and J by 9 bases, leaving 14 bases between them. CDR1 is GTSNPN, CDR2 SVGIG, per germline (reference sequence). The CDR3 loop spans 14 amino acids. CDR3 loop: CAWSSDRVSSPLHF. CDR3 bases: TGTGCCTGGAGTTCGGACCGAGTCAGTTCACCCCTCCACTTT.

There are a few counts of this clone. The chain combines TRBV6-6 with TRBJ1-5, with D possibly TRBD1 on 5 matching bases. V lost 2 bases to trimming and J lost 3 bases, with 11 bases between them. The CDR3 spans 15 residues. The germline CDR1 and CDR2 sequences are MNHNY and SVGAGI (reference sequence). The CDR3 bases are TGTGCCAGCAGTTACACGCGGGACTTCAATCAGCCCCAGCATTTT. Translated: CASSYTRDFNQPQHF.

DNA for the CDR3: TGTGCCAGCAGCTTGGCACCGATCGGTACGATGAACACTGAAGCTTTCTTT. This gives the protein CASSLAPIGTMNTEAFF. The V gene is TRBV5-4, the J gene TRBJ1-1; D gene ambiguous. The CDR3 covers 17 residues. CDR1 is SGHNT and CDR2 is YYREEE in the germline V gene (reference sequence). V lost 0 bases and J lost 0, with 15 bases in between.

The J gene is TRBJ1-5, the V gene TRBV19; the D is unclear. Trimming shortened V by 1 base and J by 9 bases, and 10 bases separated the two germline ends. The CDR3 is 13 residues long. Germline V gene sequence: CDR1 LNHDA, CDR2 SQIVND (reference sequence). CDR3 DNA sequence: TGTGCCAGTAGTATAGGAGTCATAGGGCCCCAGCATTTT. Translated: CASSIGVIGPQHF.

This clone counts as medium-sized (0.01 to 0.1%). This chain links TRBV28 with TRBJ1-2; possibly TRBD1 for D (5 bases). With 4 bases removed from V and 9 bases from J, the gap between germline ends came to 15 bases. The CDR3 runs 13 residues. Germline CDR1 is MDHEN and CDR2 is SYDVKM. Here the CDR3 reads CASSSNSRVSYTF. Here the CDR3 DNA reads TGTGCCAGCAGTTCGAACTCCAGGGTGAGCTACACCTTC.

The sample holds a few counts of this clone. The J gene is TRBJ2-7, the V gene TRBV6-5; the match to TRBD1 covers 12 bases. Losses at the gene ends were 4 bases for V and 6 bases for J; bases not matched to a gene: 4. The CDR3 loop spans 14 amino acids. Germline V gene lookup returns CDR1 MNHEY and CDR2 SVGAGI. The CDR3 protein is CASSSGQGASEQYF. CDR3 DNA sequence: TGTGCCAGCAGTTCGGGACAGGGGGCCTCCGAGCAGTACTTC.

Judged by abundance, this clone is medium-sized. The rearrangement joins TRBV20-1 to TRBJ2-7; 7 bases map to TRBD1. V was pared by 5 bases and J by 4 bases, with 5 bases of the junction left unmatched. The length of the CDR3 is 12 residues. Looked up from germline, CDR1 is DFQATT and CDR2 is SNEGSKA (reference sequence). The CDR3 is CSAETGVYEQYF. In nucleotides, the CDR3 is TGCAGTGCTGAAACAGGGGTATACGAGCAGTACTTC.

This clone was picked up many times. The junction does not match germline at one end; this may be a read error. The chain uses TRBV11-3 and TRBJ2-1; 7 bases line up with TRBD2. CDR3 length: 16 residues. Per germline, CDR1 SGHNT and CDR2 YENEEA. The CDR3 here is CASSVERGSSYNEQFF. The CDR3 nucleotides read TGTGCCAGCAGCGTAGAGCGGGGTAGCTCCTACAATGAGCAGTTCTTC.

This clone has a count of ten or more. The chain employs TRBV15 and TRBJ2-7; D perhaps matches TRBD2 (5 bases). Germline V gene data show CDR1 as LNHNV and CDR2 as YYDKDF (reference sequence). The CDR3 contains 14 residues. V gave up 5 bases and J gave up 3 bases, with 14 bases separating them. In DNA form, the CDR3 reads TGTGCCACCAGCGTTAGGCGGGCAGACTACGAGCAGTACTTC. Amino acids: CATSVRRADYEQYF.

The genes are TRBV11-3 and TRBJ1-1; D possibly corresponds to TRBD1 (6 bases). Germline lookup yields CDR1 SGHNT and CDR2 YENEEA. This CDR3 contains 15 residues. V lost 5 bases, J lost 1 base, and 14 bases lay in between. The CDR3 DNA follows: TGTGCCAGCAGCCAGGGGTATGGAGAGAACACTGAAGCTTTCTTT. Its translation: CASSQGYGENTEAFF. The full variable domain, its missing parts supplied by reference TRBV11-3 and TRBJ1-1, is EAGVVQSPRYKIIEKKQPVAFWCNPISGHNTLYWYLQNLGQGPELLIRYENEEAVDDSQLPKDRFSAERLKGVDSTLKIQPAELGDSAVYLCASSQGYGENTEAFFGQGTRLTVV.

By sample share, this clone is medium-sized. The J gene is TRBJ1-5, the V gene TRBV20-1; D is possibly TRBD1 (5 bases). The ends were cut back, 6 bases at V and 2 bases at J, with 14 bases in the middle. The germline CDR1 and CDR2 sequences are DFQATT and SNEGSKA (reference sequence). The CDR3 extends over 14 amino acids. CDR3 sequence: CSARHPGGNQPQHF. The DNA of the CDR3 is TGCAGTGCAAGACATCCGGGGGGCAATCAGCCCCAGCATTTT.

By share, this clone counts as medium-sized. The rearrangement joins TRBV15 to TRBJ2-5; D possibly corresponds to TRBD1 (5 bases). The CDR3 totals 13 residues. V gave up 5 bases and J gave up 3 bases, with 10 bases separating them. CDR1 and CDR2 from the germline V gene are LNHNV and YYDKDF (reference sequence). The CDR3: CATSQRQKETQYF. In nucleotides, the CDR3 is TGTGCCACCAGCCAACGACAGAAAGAGACCCAGTACTTC.

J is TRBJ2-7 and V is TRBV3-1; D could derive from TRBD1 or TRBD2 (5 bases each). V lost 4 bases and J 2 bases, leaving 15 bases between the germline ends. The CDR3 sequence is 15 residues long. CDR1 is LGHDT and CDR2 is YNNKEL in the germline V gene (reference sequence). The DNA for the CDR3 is TGTGCCAGCAGCCCACCGGGACGGAATCCCTACGAGCAGTACTTC. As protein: CASSPPGRNPYEQYF.

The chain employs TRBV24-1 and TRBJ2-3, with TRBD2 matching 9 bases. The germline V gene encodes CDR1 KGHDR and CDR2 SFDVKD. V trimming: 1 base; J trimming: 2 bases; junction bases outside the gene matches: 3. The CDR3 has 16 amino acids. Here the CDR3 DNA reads TGTGCCACCAGTGATTTAGCGGGAGGACACACAGATACGCAGTATTTT. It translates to CATSDLAGGHTDTQYF.

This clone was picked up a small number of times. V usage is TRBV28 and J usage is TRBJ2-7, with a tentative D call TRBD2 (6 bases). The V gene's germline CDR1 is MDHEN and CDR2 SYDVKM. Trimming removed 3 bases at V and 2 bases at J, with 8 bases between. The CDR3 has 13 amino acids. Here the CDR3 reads CASSLAGTYEQYF. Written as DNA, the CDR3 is TGTGCCAGCAGTTTGGCGGGAACCTACGAGCAGTACTTC.

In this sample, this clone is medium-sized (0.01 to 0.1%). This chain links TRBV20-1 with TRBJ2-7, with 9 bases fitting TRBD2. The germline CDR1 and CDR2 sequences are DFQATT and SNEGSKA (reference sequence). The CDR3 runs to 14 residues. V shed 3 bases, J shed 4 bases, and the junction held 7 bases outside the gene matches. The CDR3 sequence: CSASLAAGGYEQYF. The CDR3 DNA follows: TGCAGTGCTAGTCTTGCAGCGGGGGGATACGAGCAGTACTTC.

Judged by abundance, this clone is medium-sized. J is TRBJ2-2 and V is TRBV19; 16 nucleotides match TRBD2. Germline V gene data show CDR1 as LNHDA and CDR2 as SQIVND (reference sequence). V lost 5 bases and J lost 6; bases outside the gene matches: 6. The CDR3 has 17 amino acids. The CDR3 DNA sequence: TGTGCCAGTAGTTCGGGACTAGCGGGAGGGCCGGCCGGGGAGCTGTTTTTT. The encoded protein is CASSSGLAGGPAGELFF.

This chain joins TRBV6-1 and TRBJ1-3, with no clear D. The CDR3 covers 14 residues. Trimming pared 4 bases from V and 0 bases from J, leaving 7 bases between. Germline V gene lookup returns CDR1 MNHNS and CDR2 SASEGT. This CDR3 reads CASSVAPSGNTIYF. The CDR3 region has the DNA TGTGCCAGCAGTGTAGCCCCCTCTGGAAACACCATATATTTT.